This note documents a single T cell receptor beta chain sequence. The antigen is unknown. This table comes from immunoSEQ multiplex PCR, and its TCRdb copy is limited to in-frame clones, with some not included. The sample lists 2 million to 2.5 million clones, just under 95% seen once, with approximately 0.39% in the top ten. The data derive from a study of shared clonotypes between healthy human individuals. Across the study: Each donor contributed plates that comprised three CD4 naive, three CD4 memory, two CD8 naive and one CD8 memory. Whole-study findings and limits: Only blood was sampled; tissue repertoires likely differ.

A CD45RA+ naive subset and a CD45RA-negative memory subset were split from CD4+ cells. V was trimmed by 1 base and J by 6 bases, leaving 19 bases between them. The V gene's germline CDR1 is MDHEN and CDR2 SYDVKM. The CDR3 sequence is 17 residues long. Specimen: naive CD4+ T cells from PBMCs. Subset of the sample: CD45RA+ positively selected. The chain is built from TRBV28 and TRBJ1-5; perhaps TRBD1 as D (5 bases). The clonotype was recovered from a man younger than 35 in good health. Some clones in this sample may be carry-over from other donors' samples. CDR3 nucleotides: TGTGCCAGCAGTTTATTGCACTGGGGCAGGGAGAGTCAGCCCCAGCATTTT. This gives the protein CASSLLHWGRESQPQHF.